This is a list of T cell receptor beta chains from one sample in a study of cytomegalovirus exposure and HLA in healthy donors. Sequenced by immunoSEQ multiplex PCR; TCRdb stores in-frame clones only, minus some. This sample yields approximately 120,000 clones, of which more than 80% are seen a single time; around 8.9% belongs to the top ten. The material sequenced was PBMCs. These receptors all stem from a man aged 25-45 years in good health and CMV-seropositive. Each CDR3 is given with its conserved first and last residue. The order of the fields is D gene, clone size, J gene, V gene, CDR3 DNA, CDR3 protein. A D gene is named only where the DNA matches it firmly. Only part of the rows carry a size: once, few, many, or a class if the clone is expanded.

d_call: .; clone_size: few; j_call: TRBJ2-1; v_call: TRBV9; cdr3_nt: TGTGCCAGCACTGCGGGGCTCAAGGATGAGCAGTTCTTC; cdr3_aa: CASTAGLKDEQFF
d_call: TRBD1; clone_size: .; j_call: TRBJ1-1; v_call: TRBV4-1; cdr3_nt: TGCGCCAGCAGCCGAGAGCAGGGGGCGGCGTACACTGAAGCTTTCTTT; cdr3_aa: CASSREQGAAYTEAFF
d_call: .; clone_size: .; j_call: TRBJ2-6; v_call: TRBV7-9; cdr3_nt: TGTGCCAGCAGCCCCCCGGGGCGGGGGCTGGGGGCCAACGTCCTGACTTTC; cdr3_aa: CASSPPGRGLGANVLTF
d_call: .; clone_size: few; j_call: TRBJ2-7; v_call: TRBV7-2; cdr3_nt: TGTGCCAGCAGCTTAGAGACCGGGGGGCGCCTCTCTTCGCTGGACGAGCAGTACTTC; cdr3_aa: CASSLETGGRLSSLDEQYF
d_call: TRBD1; clone_size: few; j_call: TRBJ2-7; v_call: TRBV2; cdr3_nt: TGTGCCAGCAGTTCAGGGGGCCTAAGGGGCGAGCAGTACTTC; cdr3_aa: CASSSGGLRGEQYF
d_call: TRBD1; clone_size: .; j_call: TRBJ2-3; v_call: TRBV5-5; cdr3_nt: TGTGCCAACGGGGACAGGGGAACAGATACGCAGTATTTT; cdr3_aa: CANGDRGTDTQYF
d_call: .; clone_size: .; j_call: TRBJ2-3; v_call: TRBV7-6; cdr3_nt: TGTGCCAGCAGCTTACTCCCCAGGCTGAGCACAGATACGCAGTATTTT; cdr3_aa: CASSLLPRLSTDTQYF
d_call: TRBD1; clone_size: few; j_call: TRBJ2-7; v_call: TRBV11-2; cdr3_nt: TGTGCCAGCAGCTTAGGACAGGGGGCCTCTTACGAGCAGTACTTC; cdr3_aa: CASSLGQGASYEQYF
d_call: .; clone_size: .; j_call: TRBJ1-4; v_call: TRBV6-1; cdr3_nt: TGTGCCAGCAGTGAGGGTCAGGGGCTCGGTAATGAAAAACTGTTTTTT; cdr3_aa: CASSEGQGLGNEKLFF
d_call: .; clone_size: .; j_call: TRBJ1-4; v_call: TRBV12-5; cdr3_nt: TGTGCTAGTGGTTTGGACAGTAATGAAAAACTGTTTTTT; cdr3_aa: CASGLDSNEKLFF
d_call: TRBD1; clone_size: .; j_call: TRBJ2-1; v_call: TRBV6-4; cdr3_nt: TGTGCCAGCAGTAGGGACAGGGGGTTCAATGAGCAGTTCTTC; cdr3_aa: CASSRDRGFNEQFF
d_call: .; clone_size: .; j_call: TRBJ2-1; v_call: TRBV9; cdr3_nt: TGTGCCAGCAGCCAGGAGGGGGCGACAAGCAATGAGCAGTTCTTC; cdr3_aa: CASSQEGATSNEQFF
d_call: TRBD2; clone_size: once; j_call: TRBJ2-7; v_call: TRBV5-1; cdr3_nt: TGCGCCAGCAGCTTGGATGCTAGCGGGGGATACGAGCAGTACTTC; cdr3_aa: CASSLDASGGYEQYF
d_call: TRBD2; clone_size: .; j_call: TRBJ2-1; v_call: TRBV2; cdr3_nt: TGTGCCAGCAGCTCCAGGGAGGGATTATTCTACAATGAGCAGTTCTTC; cdr3_aa: CASSSREGLFYNEQFF
d_call: TRBD2; clone_size: .; j_call: TRBJ2-1; v_call: TRBV27; cdr3_nt: TGTGCCAGCAGTTTTAGCGGGGGGGGGCGGGATGAGCAGTTCTTC; cdr3_aa: CASSFSGGGRDEQFF
d_call: TRBD2; clone_size: .; j_call: TRBJ2-1; v_call: TRBV7-3; cdr3_nt: TGTGCCAGCAGCTTTAGCGGGAACTCTAATGAGCAGTTCTTC; cdr3_aa: CASSFSGNSNEQFF
d_call: TRBD1; clone_size: .; j_call: TRBJ2-5; v_call: TRBV18; cdr3_nt: TGTGCCAGCTCATTAGTACCGGGACAGGGGACCTCGGAGACCCAGTACTTC; cdr3_aa: CASSLVPGQGTSETQYF
d_call: TRBD1; clone_size: few; j_call: TRBJ1-4; v_call: TRBV19; cdr3_nt: TGTGCCAGTAGCGACTCCCCGGGACAGGGTAACGAAAAACTGTTTTTT; cdr3_aa: CASSDSPGQGNEKLFF
d_call: .; clone_size: .; j_call: TRBJ1-1; v_call: TRBV6-5; cdr3_nt: TGTGCCAGCACCCCCCATTGGGGGCGCTCCACTGAAGCTTTCTTT; cdr3_aa: CASTPHWGRSTEAFF
d_call: .; clone_size: .; j_call: TRBJ2-2; v_call: TRBV27; cdr3_nt: TGTGCCAGCAGTAGAGGCACAGGGCAAACCGGGGAGCTGTTTTTT; cdr3_aa: CASSRGTGQTGELFF
d_call: .; clone_size: .; j_call: TRBJ2-7; v_call: TRBV4-1; cdr3_nt: TGCGCCAGCAGCCGGGGATTGGAGGACGAGCAGTACTTC; cdr3_aa: CASSRGLEDEQYF
d_call: TRBD1; clone_size: .; j_call: TRBJ2-2; v_call: TRBV7-3; cdr3_nt: TGTGCCAGCAGCCTCCTTCCGGGACAGGGAGAGTTTTTT; cdr3_aa: CASSLLPGQGEFF
d_call: .; clone_size: .; j_call: TRBJ2-3; v_call: TRBV13; cdr3_nt: TGTGCCAGCAGCTTAGCGGGGGAAGGGGATACGCAGTATTTT; cdr3_aa: CASSLAGEGDTQYF
d_call: .; clone_size: .; j_call: TRBJ2-5; v_call: TRBV5-1; cdr3_nt: TGCGCCAGCAGCTTGGTATTCAGGGGAGCCAAGGTGGAGACCCAGTACTTC; cdr3_aa: CASSLVFRGAKVETQYF
d_call: .; clone_size: .; j_call: TRBJ2-7; v_call: TRBV2; cdr3_nt: TGTGCTAGCCTCCGGGCAGGGACAACCTACGAGCAGTACTTC; cdr3_aa: CASLRAGTTYEQYF
d_call: .; clone_size: .; j_call: TRBJ2-7; v_call: TRBV6-5; cdr3_nt: TGTGCCAGCACTGGGGGGACGGGCGAGCAGTACTTC; cdr3_aa: CASTGGTGEQYF
d_call: TRBD2; clone_size: few; j_call: TRBJ2-1; v_call: TRBV5-8; cdr3_nt: TGTGCCAGCAGCTATAGCGGGGGGGCCGATGAGCAGTTCTTC; cdr3_aa: CASSYSGGADEQFF
d_call: TRBD1; clone_size: .; j_call: TRBJ1-5; v_call: TRBV6-4; cdr3_nt: TGTGCCAGCAGATCCGAAGGGTATCGGGACAGGAAATATAGCAATCAGCCCCAGCATTTT; cdr3_aa: CASRSEGYRDRKYSNQPQHF
d_call: .; clone_size: .; j_call: TRBJ2-6; v_call: TRBV5-1; cdr3_nt: TGCGCCAGCAGCTCTATACGGAGCTCTGGGGCCAACGTCCTGACTTTC; cdr3_aa: CASSSIRSSGANVLTF
d_call: TRBD2; clone_size: .; j_call: TRBJ2-3; v_call: TRBV5-1; cdr3_nt: TGCGCCAGCAGCCTCCCCGAGGGGGGACTAGCGGGGGGAGGCACAGATACGCAGTATTTT; cdr3_aa: CASSLPEGGLAGGGTDTQYF
d_call: .; clone_size: .; j_call: TRBJ2-2; v_call: TRBV5-1; cdr3_nt: TGCGCCAGCAGCTTTAGCACCGGGGAGCTGTTTTTT; cdr3_aa: CASSFSTGELFF
d_call: TRBD2; clone_size: .; j_call: TRBJ2-4; v_call: TRBV6-6; cdr3_nt: TGTGCCAGCAGTTATGGGGGGGAGGACATTCAGTACTTC; cdr3_aa: CASSYGGEDIQYF
d_call: TRBD1; clone_size: .; j_call: TRBJ1-2; v_call: TRBV6-1; cdr3_nt: TGTGCCAGCCGACAGGGGTTTAACTATGGCTACACCTTC; cdr3_aa: CASRQGFNYGYTF
d_call: TRBD1; clone_size: few; j_call: TRBJ2-7; v_call: TRBV5-1; cdr3_nt: TGCGCCAGCAGCTTTTGGGACAGGTCGACCTACGAGCAGTACTTC; cdr3_aa: CASSFWDRSTYEQYF
d_call: TRBD1; clone_size: few; j_call: TRBJ1-4; v_call: TRBV6-5; cdr3_nt: TGTGCCAGCAGTTACGACAGGGTGGCCGAAAAACTGTTTTTT; cdr3_aa: CASSYDRVAEKLFF
d_call: .; clone_size: .; j_call: TRBJ1-1; v_call: TRBV5-1; cdr3_nt: TGCGCCAGCAGCTTGGCCCCGGGGATACGAAACACTGAGGCTTTCTTT; cdr3_aa: CASSLAPGIRNTEAFF
d_call: TRBD1; clone_size: .; j_call: TRBJ1-3; v_call: TRBV11-2; cdr3_nt: TGTGCCAGCAGCCCCCCGGGACAGGGGGTCGGTATTCCTGGAAACACCATATATTTT; cdr3_aa: CASSPPGQGVGIPGNTIYF
d_call: .; clone_size: .; j_call: TRBJ2-1; v_call: TRBV2; cdr3_nt: TGTGCCAGCAGTGCTACAGGGCCATCGAGCAATGAGCAGTTCTTC; cdr3_aa: CASSATGPSSNEQFF
d_call: .; clone_size: once; j_call: TRBJ1-3; v_call: TRBV5-1; cdr3_nt: TGCGCCAGCAGCTTGGAAGGGAGGGACACCATATATTTT; cdr3_aa: CASSLEGRDTIYF
d_call: .; clone_size: .; j_call: TRBJ1-1; v_call: TRBV7-6; cdr3_nt: TGTGCCAGCAGCTTAAGGCAGGAGAACACTGAAGCTTTCTTT; cdr3_aa: CASSLRQENTEAFF
d_call: .; clone_size: few; j_call: TRBJ1-1; v_call: TRBV14; cdr3_nt: TGTGCCAGCAGCCAAGGAGTGAACACTGAAGCTTTCTTT; cdr3_aa: CASSQGVNTEAFF
d_call: .; clone_size: few; j_call: TRBJ1-2; v_call: TRBV6-5; cdr3_nt: TGTGCCAGCAGCCAGGGGAGCCCTCGAGGGGGTGGCTACACCTTC; cdr3_aa: CASSQGSPRGGGYTF
d_call: .; clone_size: .; j_call: TRBJ2-2; v_call: TRBV12-5; cdr3_nt: TGTGCTAGTGTGAACAGCAACACCGGGGAGCTGTTTTTT; cdr3_aa: CASVNSNTGELFF
d_call: .; clone_size: .; j_call: TRBJ2-7; v_call: TRBV6-6; cdr3_nt: TGTGCCAGCAGTTACGGGAGCCCAGGGGACGAGCAGTACTTC; cdr3_aa: CASSYGSPGDEQYF
d_call: .; clone_size: .; j_call: TRBJ1-1; v_call: TRBV19; cdr3_nt: TGTGCCAGTAGTTCCCCAGGGTGGAACACTGAAGCTTTCTTT; cdr3_aa: CASSSPGWNTEAFF
d_call: TRBD1; clone_size: .; j_call: TRBJ2-7; v_call: TRBV7-3; cdr3_nt: TGTGCCAGCAGCGCGGGACAGGGGGCCTCCTACGAGCAGTACTTC; cdr3_aa: CASSAGQGASYEQYF
d_call: .; clone_size: .; j_call: TRBJ1-2; v_call: TRBV5-1; cdr3_nt: TGCGCCAGCGCGGCCGGGAACTATGGCTACACCTTC; cdr3_aa: CASAAGNYGYTF
d_call: .; clone_size: .; j_call: TRBJ1-1; v_call: TRBV9; cdr3_nt: TGTGCCAGCAGCGTAGGGGGCCGAAACACTGAAGCTTTCTTT; cdr3_aa: CASSVGGRNTEAFF
d_call: TRBD2; clone_size: .; j_call: TRBJ2-3; v_call: TRBV5-1; cdr3_nt: TGCGCCAGCAGCAACGGGGGGTCAGGCACAGATACGCAGTATTTT; cdr3_aa: CASSNGGSGTDTQYF
d_call: TRBD1; clone_size: once; j_call: TRBJ2-3; v_call: TRBV6-1; cdr3_nt: TGTGCCAGCATTTCCCAGGGGGCAGATACGCAGTATTTT; cdr3_aa: CASISQGADTQYF
d_call: TRBD1; clone_size: .; j_call: TRBJ1-5; v_call: TRBV19; cdr3_nt: TGTGCCAGTAGTAACAGGGGAACCAATCAGCCCCAGCATTTT; cdr3_aa: CASSNRGTNQPQHF